This T cell receptor beta chain emerged from a study of graft-versus-host responses after intestinal transplantation. Study information: Those transplanted obtained multivisceral, liver-intestinal, or isolated intestinal grafts. Study results and caveats: High graft-versus-host to host-versus-graft clonal ratios were seen in allografts of patients with graft-donor T cell macrochimerism.

TCRdb's copy holds only in-frame clones and misses some; the assay was immunoSEQ multiplex PCR. The sample includes about 86,000 clones, 80% to 85% of them seen just once. This CDR3 spans 13 amino acids. Germline V CDR1 and CDR2: MNHEY, SMNVEV (reference sequence). Trimming took off 3 bases at V and 4 bases at J, with 7 bases between the two ends. Note on this clone: The antigen is unknown.

The clonotype was recovered from a human donor who received an intestinal transplant. The V and J genes are TRBV27 and TRBJ2-1, with D maybe TRBD1 (6 bases). Sample: unstimulated CD8+ T cells sorted from spleen or lymph node cells, taken before intestinal transplant. The CDR3 coding sequence is TGTGCCAGCAGTTTCGGACAGTACAATGAGCAGTTCTTC. The encoded protein is CASSFGQYNEQFF.